One T cell receptor beta chain is described in this entry. In its sample, this clonotype was seen many times. Its antigen remains undetermined. The sample holds no much larger clone one base away, and base qualities are not on file. The sample belongs to a study of T cells in Graves' hyperthyroidism and ophthalmopathy (dated by TCRdb to between 2018 and 2021). For context, the study as a whole: Peripheral blood samples were taken at initial diagnosis, before any treatment was given. TCR V-J signatures able to tell the groups apart were searched for in a discovery cohort of 95 to 100 patients, of whom 40 to 45 had Graves' ophthalmopathy and about 60 had stable Graves' hyperthyroidism. Prospective prediction of ophthalmopathy was tested in an independent validation cohort of approximately 19 hyperthyroidism patients and around 16 patients who later progressed to ophthalmopathy. The 100 or so discovery patients were divided at random into training and test sets in a 7:3 ratio. In addition, the study compared T-cell repertoires in thyroid tissue and in blood from roughly six Graves' hyperthyroidism patients. Following sampling, methimazole starting at 30 mg daily was given to hyperthyroidism patients, and high-dose intravenous methylprednisolone was given to ophthalmopathy patients. The paper reports TCR Vbeta CDR3 sequencing of more than 120 peripheral blood samples: 40 or so ophthalmopathy, fewer than 85 hyperthyroidism and around 17 progressor patients.

Graves' hyperthyroidism was defined as stable when no progression to ophthalmopathy occurred over 18 months of follow-up. Hyperthyroidism patients were newly diagnosed, with disease duration under 2 months, and aged 18 to 65 years. Exclusion was applied to patients with uncontrolled infections, other autoimmune diseases, pregnancy or lactation. Diagnoses were established on the basis of clinical symptoms, serum thyroxine and TRAb, thyroid ultrasound, and orbital computed tomography. PBMCs were separated from under 12 ml of fresh peripheral blood using Ficoll-Paque density gradient centrifugation. Trizol reagent was used to extract total RNA, and RNA quality was then checked on an Agilent 2100 Bioanalyzer. Amplification of TCR beta CDR3 regions was carried out from RNA transcripts. A first-round RT-PCR of the TCR CDR3 used the HTBI primer set with the Qiagen OneStep RT-PCR kit. A second multiplex PCR round built the libraries, followed by size selection and purification. Libraries were sequenced paired-end with 100 bp reads on an Illumina HiSeq2000. Regarding the original processing steps: SOAPnuke was used to process the raw data, throwing out any read that contained adapters or uncalled bases, had a mean Phred below 15, or lacked an exact constant-primer or identifier match. High-quality paired reads were merged with COPE v1.2.5, and unique nucleotide sequences were defined as clonotypes. MiTCR v1.1 was used to align the clonotypes against IMGT TRBV, TRBD and TRBJ reference segments. Analysis was restricted to V-J combinations with a frequency above 0.0001, which covered about 99% of repertoires. A TCS score was defined as the ratio between F50 (clonal expansion) and ExV (chaos), using BLOSUM62-based TCRdist between CDR3 peptides within each V-J. Welch's t-statistics and random forest reduced roughly 540 V-J features to about 13, which were used in a naive Bayes classifier (R e1071). TCRdb reprocessed the public reads (quality trimming at Q25 with fastp, clone calling with MiXCR) and kept in-frame beta chains. Rows are combined by CDR3 protein, so each entry shows the most common genes and DNA. The V and J calls and clone size come from TCRdb's table, not from the authors' own analysis. This sample holds 650,000 to 700,000 distinct CDR3 sequences; 17% were observed only once. The ten largest clones capture around 15% of the sample.

Clipping removes 4 bases from V and 7 bases from J, with 2 as the unmatched junction base count. The CDR3 holds 13 amino acids from the cysteine to the phenylalanine. The kept DNA is CDR3 alone, 39 bases in frame from the first base. Summary of the overall study and its limitations: Sample size was not statistically predetermined, and blinding of investigators to group allocation was not performed. During validation, the model predicted progression to ophthalmopathy a median of about 5.9 months ahead of onset, with around 70% sensitivity and around 72% specificity. Most expanded thyroid clonotypes (frequency above 0.001) were also detected in blood, suggesting blood repertoires may reflect thyroid immune responses. A 13 V-J signature model separated ophthalmopathy from stable hyperthyroidism, with about 88% sensitivity and roughly 81% specificity in cross-validation and 80%/75% in testing.

The V and J genes are TRBV12-3 or TRBV12-4 and TRBJ1-5, and TRBD1 aligns with 9 junction nucleotides. Sequences were obtained from blood. This sequence was found in a man in his fifties with Graves' hyperthyroidism. In nucleotide form, the sequence is TGTGCCAGCAGTTGGACAGGGGACCAGCCCCAGCATTTT. It specifies CASSWTGDQPQHF.